This T cell receptor beta chain was recorded in a study of T cell repertoires in cytomegalovirus infection. About the research overall: Matching HLA type, along with CMV infection, was indicated by public TCR beta signatures. Whole-study results and caveats: HLA-C-restricted CMV-specific TCR beta clonotypes prevailed in the ex vivo response. Identification of carriers of CMV plus the relevant HLA was achieved through cumulative public TCR beta family frequency.

This clonotype has just a few counts. Its antigen is not identified. TCRdb redid the calling of the reads with MiXCR, one entry per CDR3 protein. The data hold some 440,000 distinct CDR3 sequences, with around 32% observed a single time. Germline V CDR1 and CDR2: MNHEY, SVGAGI. Trimming cost V 7 bases and J 0 bases, with 12 bases left between them. This CDR3 is built from 14 residues. Input material: PBMCs. This TCR derives from a human donor in good health (CMV status not recorded). Some clones in this sample may be carry-over from other donors' samples. The V call is TRBV6-5, the J call TRBJ1-2; D possibly corresponds to TRBD1 (6 bases). CDR3 region: CASTRGTSNYGYTF. CDR3 coding DNA: TGTGCCAGCACCAGGGGTACTTCTAACTATGGCTACACCTTC.